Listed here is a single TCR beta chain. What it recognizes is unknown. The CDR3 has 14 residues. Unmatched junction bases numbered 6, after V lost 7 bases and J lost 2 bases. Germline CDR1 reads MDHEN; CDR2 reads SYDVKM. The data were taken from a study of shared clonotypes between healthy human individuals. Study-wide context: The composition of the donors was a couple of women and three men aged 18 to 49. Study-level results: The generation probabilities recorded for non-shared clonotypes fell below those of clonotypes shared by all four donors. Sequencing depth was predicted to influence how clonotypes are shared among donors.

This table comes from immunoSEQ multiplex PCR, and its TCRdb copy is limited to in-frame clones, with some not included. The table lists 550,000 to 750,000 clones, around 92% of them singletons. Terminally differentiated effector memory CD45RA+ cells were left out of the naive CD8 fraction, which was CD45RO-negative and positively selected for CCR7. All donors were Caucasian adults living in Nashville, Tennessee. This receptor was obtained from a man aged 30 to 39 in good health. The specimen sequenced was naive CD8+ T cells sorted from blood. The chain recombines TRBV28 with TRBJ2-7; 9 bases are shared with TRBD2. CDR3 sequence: CASKHRGRAYEQYF. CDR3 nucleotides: TGTGCCAGCAAACATCGCGGGAGGGCCTACGAGCAGTACTTC.